The entry below describes one TCR beta chain. Its antigen is not identified. The germline gives CDR1 ENHRY, CDR2 SYGVKD. The CDR3 totals 19 residues. The ends lost 0 bases at V and 0 bases at J; junction bases unmatched: 13. The record originates from a study of shared clonotypes between healthy human individuals. Study-wide points: Non-shared clonotypes showed lower generation probabilities than clonotypes common to all four donors.

Over several immunoSEQ plates, each subset's genomic DNA was distributed in even portions. Replicate PCRs from sorted subsets contained roughly 220 ng DNA, which is around 30,000 T cell genomes. TCRdb keeps only in-frame clones here, not all; method: immunoSEQ multiplex PCR. The table lists roughly 320,000 clones, 87% of them singletons, with about 17% in the top ten. The receptor's source is a man between 18 and 35 years old in good health. J is TRBJ1-2 and V is TRBV10-3; the match to TRBD1 covers 7 bases. The source material was memory CD8+ T cells sorted from blood. As for subset: CD45RO+ cells pooled with CCR7-negative TemRA cells. The CDR3 loop is CAISESKGAGGEANYGYTF. The CDR3 DNA reads TGTGCCATCAGTGAGTCGAAAGGGGCAGGGGGTGAGGCTAACTATGGCTACACCTTC.